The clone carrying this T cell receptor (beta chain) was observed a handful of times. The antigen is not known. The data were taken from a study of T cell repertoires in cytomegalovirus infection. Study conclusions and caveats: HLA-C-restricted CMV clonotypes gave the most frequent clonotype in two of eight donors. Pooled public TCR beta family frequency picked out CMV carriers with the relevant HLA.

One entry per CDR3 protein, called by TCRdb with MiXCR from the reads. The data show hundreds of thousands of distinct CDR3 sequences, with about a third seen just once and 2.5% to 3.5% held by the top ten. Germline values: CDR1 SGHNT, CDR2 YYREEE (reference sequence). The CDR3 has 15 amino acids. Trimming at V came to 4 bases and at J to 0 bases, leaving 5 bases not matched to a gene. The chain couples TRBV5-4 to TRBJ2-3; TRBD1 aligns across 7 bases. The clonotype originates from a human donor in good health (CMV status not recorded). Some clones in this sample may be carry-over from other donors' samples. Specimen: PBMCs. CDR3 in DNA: TGTGCCAGCAGCAAGGGACAGCTTAGCACAGATACGCAGTATTTT. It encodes CASSKGQLSTDTQYF.